This entry lists 2 T cell receptor beta chains sequenced from one sample in a study of OX40 agonist ivuxolimab in advanced cancers. Generated by immunoSEQ multiplex PCR, the TCRdb table keeps only in-frame clones and is missing some. Of under 50,000 clones listed, approximately 83% are singletons. Here the sequenced sample was CD4+ or CD8+ T cells sorted from blood, taken in a trial of the OX40 agonist ivuxolimab. The source of these receptors is an adult with an advanced solid tumor such as melanoma, head and neck, liver or kidney cancer.

The V call is TRBV10-2, the J call TRBJ1-5, with 11 bases matching TRBD1. Per the germline V gene, CDR1 is WSHSY and CDR2 is SAAADI. This CDR3 region has 17 residues. V dropped 10 bases and J dropped 1; count of bases not matched to a gene: 12. This chain's CDR3 is CATKSGTGGGSNQPQHF. The CDR3 nucleotides read TGCGCCACCAAGTCCGGGACAGGGGGTGGAAGCAATCAGCCCCAGCATTTT.

The gene calls are TRBV9 and TRBJ1-3, with no clear D. The V end was cut by 3 bases, the J end by 4 bases, with 8 bases between. Germline V gene data show CDR1 as SGDLS and CDR2 as YYNGEE. The CDR3 runs 13 residues. Here the CDR3 reads CASSGTPGNTIYF. CDR3 coding DNA: TGTGCCAGCAGCGGGACTCCGGGAAACACCATATATTTT.